The source of this T cell receptor (beta chain) is a study of cytomegalovirus exposure and HLA in healthy donors. Findings and limits, study-wide: Being productive about 87% or about 30% of the time was typical of most TCR beta V segments in an earlier analysis. A later analysis found that most CMV-associated TCR beta chains appeared HLA-restricted.

PCR was performed using 60 Vbeta and 13 Jbeta primers. Clones were sequenced by immunoSEQ multiplex PCR, and TCRdb holds only the in-frame ones, with some missing. The sample lists 100,000 to 150,000 clones, 78% seen once, with approximately 1.7% in the top ten. From germline, CDR1 is LGHNA and CDR2 YNFKEQ. The CDR3 contains 16 residues. J gave up 4 bases and V 1 base, and 8 bases lay outside the gene matches. Details on this clone: Its specificity is not known.

The sequence was collected from a woman between 40 and 55 years old in good health and CMV-seronegative. Sequenced material: PBMCs. The V call is TRBV4-2, the J call TRBJ1-2; TRBD1 agrees at 8 bases. The CDR3 region has the DNA TGTGCCAGCAGCCAAGTTACAGGGGGGCCTACCTATGGCTACACCTTC. Amino acid sequence: CASSQVTGGPTYGYTF.